These 29 T cell receptor beta chains came from one sample sequenced in a study of blood T cell repertoires in COVID-19. Sequencing was performed with immunoSEQ multiplex PCR; in TCRdb, only in-frame clones are kept and a portion is missing. The sample has over 250,000 clones; around 89% are singletons. Sequenced input: PBMCs or T cells enriched from blood (not recorded which). Source of these receptors: a young woman who had recovered from COVID-19.

With regard to this clone: The same CDR3 also results from other DNA sequences found in this sample. The chain recombines TRBV19 with TRBJ2-5; 10 bases agree with TRBD2. With 1 base clipped from V and 4 bases from J, the junction kept 3 bases outside the gene matches. The CDR3 loop spans 15 amino acids. Per germline, CDR1 LNHDA and CDR2 SQIVND (reference sequence). CDR3 loop: CASSIGAGGRETQYF. The CDR3 DNA reads TGTGCCAGTAGTATAGGAGCGGGGGGGCGAGAGACCCAGTACTTC.

The chain employs TRBV18 and TRBJ1-1; D is uncertain. Germline V lookup: CDR1 KGHSH, CDR2 LQKENI. V lost 2 bases and J lost 6, with 10 bases in between. The CDR3 runs to 13 residues. In nucleotides, the CDR3 is TGTGCCAGCTCACCAGGGGAGCGCTCTGAAGCTTTCTTT. Encoded protein: CASSPGERSEAFF.

The chain is built from TRBV9 and TRBJ2-7; D perhaps matches TRBD1 (6 bases). CDR1 and CDR2 from the germline V gene are SGDLS and YYNGEE. The CDR3 runs to 14 residues. The V and J ends lost 4 bases and 2 bases respectively, with 13 bases between them. CDR3 protein: CASSISGVPYEQYF. The CDR3 coding sequence is TGTGCCAGCAGCATATCAGGGGTTCCCTACGAGCAGTACTTC.

V usage is TRBV27 and J usage is TRBJ1-6; the D gene is possibly TRBD1 (6 bases). This CDR3 has 14 residues. CDR1 MNHEY and CDR2 SMNVEV come from the germline V gene (reference sequence). V was trimmed by 4 bases and J by 10 bases, leaving 14 bases between them. CDR3 in amino acids: CASSWGGRGSPLHF. The DNA of the CDR3 is TGTGCCAGCAGTTGGGGGGGGCGCGGGTCACCCCTCCACTTT.

J is TRBJ2-3 and V is TRBV5-1; D possibly corresponds to TRBD2 (6 bases). CDR1 SGHRS and CDR2 YFSETQ come from the germline V gene. The CDR3 totals 13 residues. V lost 4 bases, J lost 11 bases, and 17 bases lay in between. The CDR3 is CASSPYGGVKQYF. The CDR3 coding sequence is TGCGCCAGCAGCCCCTATGGAGGGGTTAAGCAGTATTTT.

The chain employs TRBV27 and TRBJ2-3; 9 nucleotides match TRBD2. Germline V CDR1 and CDR2: MNHEY, SMNVEV (reference sequence). This CDR3 region has 18 residues. V was pared by 4 bases and J by 1 base, with 12 bases of the junction left unmatched. As DNA, the CDR3 is TGTGCCAGCAGTTCCCCCCCCATCCAGCGGGGGGGCACAGATACGCAGTATTTT. Translated: CASSSPPIQRGGTDTQYF.

This sequence joins TRBV19 and TRBJ1-1, with TRBD1 as a possible D gene (5 bases). The germline gives CDR1 LNHDA, CDR2 SQIVND (reference sequence). The CDR3 length is 17 residues. Trimming took off 1 base at V and 8 bases at J, with 23 bases between the two ends. The CDR3 bases are TGTGCCAGTAGTATAGGTCTAAGGAGGGGCCAGGTGGTGGAAGCTTTCTTT. Its protein product is CASSIGLRRGQVVEAFF.

Of note for this clone: This sample includes further DNA sequences coding for the same CDR3. The chain recombines TRBV28 with TRBJ1-1; D gene unclear. Per germline, CDR1 MDHEN and CDR2 SYDVKM. The CDR3 length is 12 residues. V lost 5 bases, J lost 1 base, and 5 bases lay in between. CDR3 nucleotide sequence: TGTGCCAGCAGTCCAGGGAACACTGAAGCTTTCTTT. Translating it yields CASSPGNTEAFF.

This clone was detected a few times. This chain joins TRBV19 and TRBJ2-5; weak D call: TRBD1 (6 bases). The CDR3 has 15 amino acids. Trimming pared 5 bases from V and 3 bases from J, leaving 16 bases between. The germline gives CDR1 LNHDA, CDR2 SQIVND (reference sequence). This CDR3 reads CASSAGRGTKETQYF. CDR3 coding DNA: TGTGCCAGTAGTGCAGGCAGGGGCACAAAAGAGACCCAGTACTTC. The entire variable domain, with the rest obtained from reference TRBV19 and TRBJ2-5, is as follows: DGGITQSPKYLFRKEGQNVTLSCEQNLNHDAMYWYRQDPGQGLRLIYYSQIVNDFQKGDIAEGYSVSREKKESFPLTVTSAQKNPTAFYLCASSAGRGTKETQYFGPGTRLLVL.

The CDR3: CASGLVLGGAEVETQYF. DNA of the CDR3: TGTGCTAGTGGTTTGGTACTTGGGGGGGCCGAAGTCGAGACCCAGTACTTC. This sequence joins TRBV12-5 and TRBJ2-5, with D possibly TRBD2 on 7 matching bases. CDR1 is LGHNT and CDR2 is FRNRAP in the germline V gene. This CDR3 is built from 17 residues. V dropped 0 bases and J dropped 5 bases, with 19 bases sitting between them.

A few counts support this clone. This chain connects TRBV5-4 to TRBJ1-2; TRBD1 matches at 8 bases. Germline-derived CDR1 and CDR2 are SGHNT and YYREEE (reference sequence). The CDR3 length is 14 residues. Trimming took 3 bases from V and 4 from J; bases not matched to a gene: 5. CDR3 nucleotides: TGTGCCAGCAGCTCAGGACAGGGAGGCTATGGCTACACCTTC. It is translated as CASSSGQGGYGYTF.

The chain carries TRBV11-1 and TRBJ2-5; TRBD1 matches 12 bases. The CDR3 is 16 amino acids. The germline V gene encodes CDR1 SGHAT and CDR2 FQDESV (reference sequence). Losses at the gene ends were 5 bases for V and 5 bases for J; bases not matched to a gene: 9. CDR3 loop: CASSPGTGGGGETQYF. CDR3 sequence (DNA): TGTGCCAGCAGCCCCGGGACAGGGGGCGGGGGGGAGACCCAGTACTTC. Supplemented by reference TRBV11-1 and TRBJ2-5, the full variable domain reads EAEVAQSPRYKITEKSQAVAFWCDPISGHATLYWYRQILGQGPELLVQFQDESVVDDSQLPKDRFSAERLKGVDSTLKIQPAELGDSAMYLCASSPGTGGGGETQYFGPGTRLLVL.

V and J are TRBV5-1 and TRBJ1-1; TRBD1 is a possible D gene (6 bases). This CDR3 region has 13 residues. Germline CDR1 SGHRS, CDR2 YFSETQ. V was cut by 9 bases and J by 3 bases, with 15 bases left in between. The CDR3 loop reads CATSRGRDTEAFF. CDR3 DNA: TGCGCCACGAGCAGGGGAAGGGACACTGAAGCTTTCTTT.

V usage is TRBV2 and J usage is TRBJ2-7, with no clear D. Trimming removed 4 bases from V and 6 bases from J, with 10 bases in between. CDR1 is SNHLY and CDR2 is FYNNEI in the germline V gene. The CDR3 has 12 residues. Here the CDR3 DNA reads TGTGCCAGCAGTGGCAGCGTTGCCGAGCAGTACTTC. This codes for CASSGSVAEQYF.

V and J are TRBV6-5 and TRBJ1-1, with D tentatively TRBD1 (5 bases). The V gene's germline CDR1 is MNHEY and CDR2 SVGAGI. V was pared by 6 bases and J by 7 bases, with 12 bases between. This CDR3 region has 12 residues. The CDR3 region is CASRSETDEAFF. DNA of the CDR3: TGTGCCAGCAGATCCGAGACAGATGAAGCTTTCTTT.

V is TRBV3-1 (or the pseudogene TRBV3-2) and J is TRBJ2-7; 8 nucleotides agree with TRBD1. The CDR3 covers 15 residues. Germline V lookup: CDR1 LGHDT, CDR2 YNNKEL (reference sequence). V lost 4 bases, J lost 5 bases, and 10 bases stayed unmatched. In nucleotides, the CDR3 is TGTGCCAGCAGCCCATCCATACAGGGGGTGCACGAGCAGTACTTC. Residues: CASSPSIQGVHEQYF.

V and J are TRBV5-4 and TRBJ1-1; D may be TRBD1 (6 bases). The CDR3 has 16 amino acids. V was cut by 5 bases and J by 3 bases, with 20 bases left in between. Per the germline V gene, CDR1 is SGHNT and CDR2 is YYREEE (reference sequence). The CDR3 DNA follows: TGTGCCAGCAGACCCGGCGGGGGGCTTGGGTACACTGAAGCTTTCTTT. This encodes CASRPGGGLGYTEAFF.

This clone has a single count. The chain recombines TRBV5-1 with TRBJ2-3, with TRBD2 identical over 12 bases. Trimming cost V 0 bases and J 6 bases; bases outside gene matches: 17. The CDR3 contains 20 residues. Germline CDR1 and CDR2: SGHRS and YFSETQ. CDR3 protein: CASSLGPTSGGLGRSDTQYF. In DNA form, the CDR3 reads TGCGCCAGCAGCTTGGGACCGACTAGCGGGGGACTCGGAAGGAGCGATACGCAGTATTTT. The entire variable domain, with the rest obtained from reference TRBV5-1 and TRBJ2-3, is as follows: KAGVTQTPRYLIKTRGQQVTLSCSPISGHRSVSWYQQTPGQGLQFLFEYFSETQRNKGNFPGRFSGRQFSNSRSEMNVSTLELGDSALYLCASSLGPTSGGLGRSDTQYFGPGTRLTVL.

This chain links TRBV27 with TRBJ2-5, with 8 nucleotides matching TRBD2. CDR1 is MNHEY and CDR2 is SMNVEV in the germline V gene (reference sequence). The CDR3 has 15 residues. Trimming cost V 2 bases and J 4 bases; bases outside gene matches: 6. CDR3 protein: CASSLTLAGAETQYF. CDR3 bases: TGTGCCAGCAGTTTAACCCTAGCGGGCGCAGAGACCCAGTACTTC.

This rearrangement joins TRBV7-6 to TRBJ1-5; D uncertain. Germline-derived CDR1 and CDR2 are SGHVS and FNYEAQ. The CDR3 spans 15 residues. Between the trimmed V and J ends, which lost 5 bases and 0 bases, there was a span of 11 bases. This CDR3 reads CASSPGLGSNQPQHF. Written as DNA, the CDR3 is TGTGCCAGCAGCCCCGGACTTGGTAGCAATCAGCCCCAGCATTTT.

The CDR3 coding sequence is TGTGCCAGCTTAGACAGTAATGAAAAACTGTTTTTT. Translating it yields CASLDSNEKLFF. The rearrangement joins TRBV3-1 (or the pseudogene TRBV3-2) to TRBJ1-4, with a weak D call TRBD1 (5 bases). The V and J ends lost 8 bases and 4 bases respectively, with 8 bases between them. The CDR3 is made up of 12 amino acids. Germline V gene lookup returns CDR1 LGHDT and CDR2 YNNKEL (reference sequence).

This clone was seen only a few times. This sample also contains other DNA sequences that code for the same CDR3. This chain links TRBV2 with TRBJ1-1; 7 nucleotides agree with TRBD1. CDR1 is SNHLY and CDR2 is FYNNEI in the germline V gene. V shed 6 bases, J shed 1 base, and the junction held 2 bases outside the gene matches. The CDR3 length is 13 residues. For the CDR3, the DNA is TGTGCCAGCAGCCGACAGGGGAACACTGAAGCTTTCTTT. Its protein product is CASSRQGNTEAFF.

This clone was seen once. The chain employs TRBV11-2 and TRBJ2-1, with TRBD2 matching 8 bases. The CDR3 sequence is 16 residues long. Germline trimming cut 1 base from V and 5 bases from J; bases unmatched to any gene: 7. CDR1 is SGHAT, CDR2 FQNNGV, per germline. The CDR3 DNA reads TGTGCCAGCAGCTTAGGCCCTGCTAGCGGGCACAATGAGCAGTTCTTC. It is translated as CASSLGPASGHNEQFF.

The chain is built from TRBV4-1 and TRBJ2-6, with D perhaps TRBD1 (5 bases). The CDR3 consists of 13 residues. Germline values: CDR1 MGHRA, CDR2 YSYEKL. Trimming took 0 bases from V and 10 from J, leaving 7 bases between them. In nucleotides, the CDR3 is TGCGCCAGCAGCCAAGAGACAGCAAACGTCCTGACTTTC. Protein sequence: CASSQETANVLTF.

The chain combines TRBV27 with TRBJ1-5, with 7 positions matching TRBD1. The CDR3 runs to 15 residues. Looked up from germline, CDR1 is MNHEY and CDR2 is SMNVEV (reference sequence). The ends lost 10 bases at V and 2 bases at J; junction bases unmatched: 11. Here the CDR3 DNA reads TGTGCCACATCGGACAGGAGTCTGGGCAATCAGCCCCAGCATTTT. Translating it yields CATSDRSLGNQPQHF.

This clone has only one observation. The chain combines TRBV5-6 with TRBJ1-1, with 9 bases identical to TRBD1. Germline CDR1 is SGHDT and CDR2 is YYEEEE. This CDR3 comprises 16 residues. J lost 0 bases, V lost 4 bases, and 7 bases had no gene match. The CDR3 sequence: CASSGGTGFLNTEAFF. The CDR3 DNA reads TGTGCCAGCAGCGGAGGGACAGGGTTCTTGAACACTGAAGCTTTCTTT.

This chain connects TRBV28 to TRBJ2-7; D possibly corresponds to TRBD1 (5 bases). V lost 8 bases, J lost 7 bases, and 15 bases lay in between. Germline CDR1 reads MDHEN; CDR2 reads SYDVKM. CDR3 length: 12 residues. CDR3 coding DNA: TGTGCCAGCGGCTTGGGGCCGGCAGAGCAGTACTTC. Protein product: CASGLGPAEQYF.

The genes are TRBV7-9 and TRBJ2-5; 10 bases fit TRBD2. The CDR3 runs 16 residues. Germline CDR1 reads SEHNR; CDR2 reads FQNEAQ (reference sequence). After removal of 0 bases from V and 5 bases from J, the junction contained 6 bases not matched to a gene. CDR3 protein: CASSLAGAGGLETQYF. As DNA, the CDR3 is TGTGCCAGCAGCTTAGCGGGAGCGGGGGGGCTGGAGACCCAGTACTTC.

This chain uses TRBV2 with TRBJ2-1, with D hard to call. Germline V gene data show CDR1 as SNHLY and CDR2 as FYNNEI. V lost 5 bases to trimming and J lost 4 bases, with 9 bases between them. This CDR3 is 13 amino acids long. CDR3 region: CASSPPRYNEQFF. Here the CDR3 DNA reads TGTGCCAGCAGTCCCCCCCGGTACAATGAGCAGTTCTTC.